This record concerns one T cell receptor (beta chain) sequence. The antigen is not known. V was pared by 3 bases and J by 4 bases, with 8 bases of the junction left unmatched. The CDR3 has 16 residues. The data belong to a study of T cells in Graves' hyperthyroidism and ophthalmopathy. Hyperthyroidism patients were newly diagnosed, had disease duration under 2 months, and were aged 18 to 65 years. TCR beta CDR3 region amplification was performed from RNA transcripts. First-round RT-PCR with HTBI primers amplified the TCR CDR3 region. TCRdb reanalysed the multiplex PCR reads using MiXCR and keeps one entry per CDR3 protein. Of some 400,000 distinct CDR3 sequences in the sample, 19% were seen once. Study-wide points: From stable hyperthyroidism, ophthalmopathy was separated by a 13 V-J model.

Sequencing used blood. The source is a young woman with Graves' hyperthyroidism. J is TRBJ1-5 and V is TRBV12-3 or TRBV12-4; 8 bases line up with TRBD1. The CDR3 reads CASSFRAGGWNQPQHF. The CDR3, as DNA: TGTGCCAGCAGTTTTAGGGCAGGGGGCTGGAATCAGCCCCAGCATTTT.